The source of this T cell receptor (beta chain) is a study of blood T cell repertoires in COVID-19. The overall study: Acute and convalescent COVID-19 specimens originated in the United States, Italy and Spain. In each case, the material was cDNA or gDNA derived from T cells, B-cell-depleted T cells, or PBMCs.

In the original processing: Scientists estimated how many nucleated cells there were by amplifying reference gene primers. Repertoires were generated with immunoSEQ multiplex PCR, while TCRdb's copy carries only in-frame clones and drops some. D and trimming were read from the DNA, whereas the V and J calls and clone size are those reported in that table. This repertoire shows tens of thousands of clones, roughly 87% found once; its top ten account for roughly 2.9%. The germline CDR1 and CDR2 sequences are SGHVS and FNYEAQ. V lost 5 bases and J lost 8, with 18 bases in between. The CDR3 loop spans 15 amino acids.

The chain has TRBV7-6 and TRBJ2-2; perhaps TRBD2 as D (5 bases). The sequencing input was peripheral blood. This TCR derives from a man at least 80 years old with acute or convalescent COVID-19. CDR3: CASSIERRGFGELFF. CDR3 bases: TGTGCCAGCAGCATAGAGCGTCGGGGTTTTGGGGAGCTGTTTTTT.